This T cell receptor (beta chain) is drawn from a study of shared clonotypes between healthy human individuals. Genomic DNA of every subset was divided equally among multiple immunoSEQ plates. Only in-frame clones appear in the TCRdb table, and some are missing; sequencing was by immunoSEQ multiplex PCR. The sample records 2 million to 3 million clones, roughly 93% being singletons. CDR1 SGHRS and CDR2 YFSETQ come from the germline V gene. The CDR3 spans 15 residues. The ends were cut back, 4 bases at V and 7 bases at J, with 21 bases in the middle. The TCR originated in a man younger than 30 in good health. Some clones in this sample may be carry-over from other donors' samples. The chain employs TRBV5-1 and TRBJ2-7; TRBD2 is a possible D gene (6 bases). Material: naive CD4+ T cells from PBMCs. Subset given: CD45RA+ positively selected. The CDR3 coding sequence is TGCGCCAGCAGCCTTGGAGGGACCCCGGGGAGTGAGCAGTACTTC. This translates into CASSLGGTPGSEQYF.